These T cell receptor beta chains were read from a single sample in a study of T-cell reconstitution after alpha-beta-depleted transplantation in children. TCRdb itself ran the PCR reads through MiXCR, one entry per CDR3 protein. The data show some 500,000 distinct CDR3 sequences, about 18% seen once. The sample here was PBMCs from the stem cell graft donor, taken from the stem cell graft. The source of these receptors is a human donor who donated a stem cell graft to a child with acute lymphoblastic leukemia. CDR3s include the opening cysteine and the closing phenylalanine or tryptophan. A D gene is named only where the DNA matches it firmly. A row's size may be missing; if present it is once, few, many or a size class.

>TRBD1|TRBV24-1|TRBJ2-1|few
TGTGCCACCAGTGGGGGACAGGGTGGCAATGAGCAGTTCTTC
CATSGGQGGNEQFF
>.|TRBV4-1|TRBJ2-7|.
TGCGCCAGCAGCCAGCCGCTGGGACCCTACGAGCAGTACTTC
CASSQPLGPYEQYF
>TRBD2|TRBV20-1|TRBJ2-1|few
TGCTGTGCTAGAGACGGGGGACTAGCGGGCCTTATTTCCTACAATGAGCAGTTCTTC
CCARDGGLAGLISYNEQFF
>.|TRBV3-1|TRBJ1-3|many
TGTGCCAGCAGTCTTCAGGGAAACACCATATATTTT
CASSLQGNTIYF
>TRBD2|TRBV4-1|TRBJ2-2|few
TGCGCCAGCAGCCAAAAGGGGGGACTAGCAGTCACCGGGGAGCTGTTTTTT
CASSQKGGLAVTGELFF
>TRBD2|TRBV5-1|TRBJ2-1|.
TGCGCCAGCAGCCAAACTAGCGGGCGTACCTACAATGAGCAGTTCTTC
CASSQTSGRTYNEQFF
>.|TRBV20-1|TRBJ1-1|.
TGCAGTGCTAACGGCCTGGGGGGGATCACTGAAGCTTTCTTT
CSANGLGGITEAFF
>TRBD2|TRBV27|TRBJ2-2|few
TGTGCCAGCAGTCCAACAGGGACTAGCGGGAGCACCGGGGAGCTGTTTTTT
CASSPTGTSGSTGELFF
>.|TRBV5-1|TRBJ2-7|few
TGCGCCAGCAGCGGAACACAGGGTTCCTACGAGCAGTACTTC
CASSGTQGSYEQYF
>.|TRBV5-6|TRBJ2-1|.
TGTGCCAGCATCTCATTCTCTATGAGCTCCTACAATGAGCAGTTCTTC
CASISFSMSSYNEQFF
>.|TRBV6-6|TRBJ1-2|.
TGTGCCAGCATAGGGGGGGCAGGCTATGGCTACACCTTC
CASIGGAGYGYTF
>.|TRBV6-1|TRBJ2-2|few
TGTGCCAGCAGAAGGGGGAACGCCGGGGAGCTGTTTTTT
CASRRGNAGELFF
>TRBD2|TRBV27|TRBJ2-3|few
TGTGCCAGCAGTTTATGGGTACTAGCGGCTAGCACAGATACGCAGTATTTT
CASSLWVLAASTDTQYF
>.|TRBV6-2/TRBV6-3|TRBJ1-1|.
TGTGCCAGCTCAATGACGGTGAACACTGAAGCTTTCTTT
CASSMTVNTEAFF
>TRBD1|TRBV29-1|TRBJ2-7|.
TGCAGCGTTTGGGGGACAGGGGAGGGCGAGCAGTACTTC
CSVWGTGEGEQYF
>.|TRBV14|TRBJ1-2|.
TGTGCCAGCAGCCAATATCCGGTTGGGCAGTACTATGGCTACACCTTC
CASSQYPVGQYYGYTF
>.|TRBV9|TRBJ2-2|.
TGTGCCAGCAGCGTATTTAGCGGCTCGAACACCGGGGAGCTGTTTTTT
CASSVFSGSNTGELFF
>TRBD1|TRBV9|TRBJ1-6|few
TGTGCCAGCAGCCTCACGGACAGGGTGGGAAATAATTCACCCCTCCACTTT
CASSLTDRVGNNSPLHF
>.|TRBV29-1|TRBJ1-5|.
TGCAGCGTTGAAACGGACAGTTTTCAGCCCCAGCATTTT
CSVETDSFQPQHF
>.|TRBV5-1|TRBJ2-3|few
TGCGCCAGCAGCTTGGGGCGCCGCCCAGATACGCAGTATTTT
CASSLGRRPDTQYF
>TRBD1|TRBV12-3/TRBV12-4|TRBJ2-2|few
TGTGCCAGCAGTTCTAGACAGGGAAGTGGCACCGGGGAGCTGTTTTTT
CASSSRQGSGTGELFF
>.|TRBV12-3/TRBV12-4|TRBJ2-7|.
TGTGCCAGCAGTTTAGAGACTCTCTCCTCCTACGAGCAGTACTTC
CASSLETLSSYEQYF
>.|TRBV6-1|TRBJ1-2|.
TGTGCCAGCAGTCAGCGAGGCTACACCTTC
CASSQRGYTF
>.|TRBV9|TRBJ2-1|few
TGTGCCAGCAGCGTCAACAGACACTACAATGAGCAGTTCTTC
CASSVNRHYNEQFF
>TRBD2|TRBV11-1|TRBJ2-1|few
TGTGCCAGCAGCGCACCAGGTACCATGACTAGCGGGAGCCCCAATGAGCAGTTCTTC
CASSAPGTMTSGSPNEQFF
>.|TRBV5-5|TRBJ2-7|many
TGTGCCAGCAGCTTGCCAGGGCTCTACGAGCAGTACTTC
CASSLPGLYEQYF
>TRBD1|TRBV7-9|TRBJ2-7|few
TGTGCCAGCAGCAAATCTTCCGGGACAGGGGTATACGAGCAGTACTTC
CASSKSSGTGVYEQYF
>.|TRBV18|TRBJ1-1|few
TGTGCCAGCTCACCGACATCCGGCCGGGGAAGCGAAGCTTTCTTT
CASSPTSGRGSEAFF
>TRBD1|TRBV20-1|TRBJ1-5|few
TGCAGTGCGAAAGAGGGACAGGGGGCGAATCAGCCCCAGCATTTT
CSAKEGQGANQPQHF